One sample yielded the 28 T cell receptor beta chains listed below, sequenced in a study of cytomegalovirus exposure and HLA in healthy donors. The PCR was carried out with 60 Vbeta primers and 13 Jbeta primers. The assay was immunoSEQ multiplex PCR, and TCRdb's table has in-frame clones only and misses some. The sample lists approximately 210,000 clones; roughly 80% were seen once. Input material: PBMCs. The receptors stem from a woman in her forties or fifties in good health and CMV-seronegative.

The chain recombines TRBV5-5 with TRBJ2-5; D unresolved. The V end lost 0 bases, the J end lost 2 bases, and 8 bases lay between the germline ends. The CDR3 extends over 14 amino acids. Germline CDR1 is SGHKS and CDR2 is YYEKEE (reference sequence). CDR3 DNA sequence: TGTGCCAGCAGCTTGGAGCCTGCTCAAGAGACCCAGTACTTC. Amino acids: CASSLEPAQETQYF.

The chain couples TRBV28 to TRBJ1-2; D is possibly TRBD1 (5 bases). The CDR3 spans 15 residues. CDR1 is MDHEN and CDR2 is SYDVKM in the germline V gene. The V gene lost 8 bases and the J gene lost 0 bases, with 16 bases spanning the gap. CDR3: CASYKGSGANYGYTF. CDR3 nucleotides: TGTGCCAGCTACAAGGGGTCGGGAGCTAACTATGGCTACACCTTC.

Remarks on this clone: It may be a read error: a sequence one base away is much more abundant. V is TRBV28 and J is TRBJ1-1; D gene unclear. The CDR3 extends over 12 amino acids. The V and J ends lost 6 bases and 0 bases respectively, with 5 bases between them. Germline-derived CDR1 and CDR2 are MDHEN and SYDVKM. The CDR3 nucleotides are TGTGCCAGCAGCCTTATGAACACTGAAGCTTTCTTT. Its translation is CASSLMNTEAFF.

The V gene is TRBV19, the J gene TRBJ1-6, with 9 bases lining up with TRBD1. The germline gives CDR1 LNHDA, CDR2 SQIVND (reference sequence). The CDR3 loop spans 15 amino acids. V lost 5 bases, J lost 10 bases, and 9 bases stayed unmatched. The CDR3 sequence: CASSVRDRVESPLHF. The CDR3 DNA follows: TGTGCCAGTAGTGTCCGGGACAGGGTTGAATCACCCCTCCACTTT.

The V call is TRBV9, the J call TRBJ2-1; 14 bases match TRBD2. Germline loops: CDR1 SGDLS, CDR2 YYNGEE. This CDR3 contains 15 residues. V dropped 0 bases and J dropped 9; count of bases not matched to a gene: 2. The CDR3 sequence: CASSVGLAGGGEQFF. CDR3 nucleotides: TGTGCCAGCAGCGTAGGACTAGCGGGGGGGGGTGAGCAGTTCTTC.

The rearrangement joins TRBV27 to TRBJ2-3; 11 bases are a match to TRBD2. The CDR3 totals 17 residues. The V segment lost 2 bases and the J segment 2 bases; nucleotides outside the gene matches: 6. Germline CDR1 reads MNHEY; CDR2 reads SMNVEV (reference sequence). The CDR3 is CASSLRLAGFHTDTQYF. In DNA, the CDR3 is TGTGCCAGCAGTTTAAGACTAGCGGGATTTCACACAGATACGCAGTATTTT.

The rearrangement links TRBV6-5 to TRBJ1-2; perhaps TRBD1 as D (6 bases). Germline assignment: CDR1 MNHEY and CDR2 SVGAGI. The V and J ends lost 2 bases and 7 bases respectively, with 14 bases between them. This CDR3 spans 14 amino acids. In nucleotides, the CDR3 is TGTGCCAGCAGTTACCAGGGCAGGGGTTTTGGCTACACCTTC. As protein: CASSYQGRGFGYTF.

The table lists this clone with a few counts. The CDR3 loop is CAWIPGMNTEAFF. Written as DNA, the CDR3 is TGTGCCTGGATTCCGGGGATGAACACTGAAGCTTTCTTT. The chain combines TRBV30 with TRBJ1-1; no reliable D call. Germline assignment: CDR1 GTSNPN and CDR2 SVGIG (reference sequence). The CDR3 is 13 amino acids. Trimming shortened V by 4 bases and J by 0 bases, and 9 bases separated the two germline ends.

The CDR3 loop is CASSQDFGTRVRNEQFF. CDR3 sequence (DNA): TGTGCCAGCAGCCAAGATTTTGGGACTAGGGTTAGAAATGAGCAGTTCTTC. This sequence joins TRBV4-2 and TRBJ2-1; 8 bases align to TRBD2. Germline assignment: CDR1 LGHNA and CDR2 YNFKEQ. After removal of 0 bases from V and 7 bases from J, the junction contained 11 bases not matched to a gene. CDR3 length: 17 amino acids.

This clone came up a few times. V usage is TRBV11-2 and J usage is TRBJ1-2; D gene uncertain. This CDR3 region has 13 residues. Germline-derived CDR1 and CDR2 are SGHAT and FQNNGV. V was clipped by 0 bases and J by 4 bases, with 6 bases between them. CDR3 DNA sequence: TGTGCCAGCAGCTTAGACAGGCCCTATGGCTACACCTTC. Protein sequence: CASSLDRPYGYTF.

V is TRBV6-5 and J is TRBJ1-5; D unclear. Trimming took off 5 bases at V and 4 bases at J, with 15 bases between the two ends. The CDR3 consists of 15 residues. Germline V gene lookup returns CDR1 MNHEY and CDR2 SVGAGI. The CDR3 DNA follows: TGTGCCAGCAGTCACCGCGGAGTGAGTAATCAGCCCCAGCATTTT. Residues: CASSHRGVSNQPQHF.

In this sample, this clone turned up a few times. The chain is built from TRBV27 and TRBJ1-3; the match to TRBD1 covers 7 bases. This CDR3 is built from 14 residues. V shed 6 bases and J 0 bases; nucleotides not matched to a gene: 2. Germline CDR1 reads MNHEY; CDR2 reads SMNVEV (reference sequence). Written as DNA, the CDR3 is TGTGCCAGCAGAACAGGGGACTCTGGAAACACCATATATTTT. This sequence encodes CASRTGDSGNTIYF.

The genes are TRBV7-8 and TRBJ2-7; 9 bases line up with TRBD1. There are 14 residues in the CDR3. Germline V gene data show CDR1 as SGHVS and CDR2 as FQNEAQ. J was trimmed by 6 bases and V by 0 bases; bases with no gene match: 3. The chain's CDR3 is CASSLAGTGREQYF. In DNA, the CDR3 is TGTGCCAGCAGCTTAGCGGGGACAGGGCGCGAGCAGTACTTC.

CDR3 bases: TGTGCCAGTAGTATCCGCCCCCCTATAGCGGGCGGGGGAGCCAAAAACATTCAGTACTTC. Its translation: CASSIRPPIAGGGAKNIQYF. The chain employs TRBV19 and TRBJ2-4; TRBD2 matches 7 bases. Trimming cost V 3 bases and J 0 bases; bases outside gene matches: 17. CDR1 LNHDA and CDR2 SQIVND come from the germline V gene (reference sequence). The CDR3 is made up of 20 amino acids. Together with reference TRBV19 and TRBJ2-4, the CDR3 gives the full variable domain: DGGITQSPKYLFRKEGQNVTLSCEQNLNHDAMYWYRQDPGQGLRLIYYSQIVNDFQKGDIAEGYSVSREKKESFPLTVTSAQKNPTAFYLCASSIRPPIAGGGAKNIQYFGAGTRLSVL.

The rearrangement uses TRBV5-1 and TRBJ2-7, with D perhaps TRBD1 (6 bases). CDR3 length: 15 residues. CDR1 SGHRS and CDR2 YFSETQ come from the germline V gene. V lost 2 bases, J lost 5 bases, and 17 bases lay in between. The CDR3 nucleotides read TGCGCCAGCAGCTTTCAGGGGTTGGTCGTCAACGAGCAGTACTTC. This encodes CASSFQGLVVNEQYF.

This clone came up a few times. The V call is TRBV2, the J call TRBJ2-3; no clear D gene. The CDR3 contains 13 residues. The germline gives CDR1 SNHLY, CDR2 FYNNEI. Trimming pared 6 bases from V and 2 bases from J, leaving 9 bases between. CDR3 sequence reads: CASSYDNTDTQYF. For the CDR3, the DNA is TGTGCCAGCAGCTATGATAACACAGATACGCAGTATTTT.

This clone appeared a single time. This sequence joins TRBV27 and TRBJ2-5, with 15 bases that match TRBD2. The CDR3 is 19 amino acids. CDR1 is MNHEY, CDR2 SMNVEV, per germline (reference sequence). V lost 2 bases, J lost 4 bases, and 11 bases stayed unmatched. The DNA for the CDR3 is TGTGCCAGCAGTTTACGATGGACTAGCGGGAGGGCCGGGGGAGAGACCCAGTACTTC. Translation gives CASSLRWTSGRAGGETQYF.

V is TRBV6-5 and J is TRBJ1-2; 10 bases line up with TRBD1. CDR3 size: 15 residues. Trimming cost V 5 bases and J 4 bases; bases outside gene matches: 7. Germline V CDR1 and CDR2: MNHEY, SVGAGI. The CDR3 loop reads CASSRRDRGFYGYTF. The CDR3 DNA follows: TGTGCCAGCAGTCGCCGGGACAGGGGTTTCTATGGCTACACCTTC.

The count of this clone is one. The chain recombines TRBV9 with TRBJ2-1, with TRBD1 matching over 8 bases. The V segment lost 0 bases and the J segment 5 bases; nucleotides outside the gene matches: 4. Per germline, CDR1 SGDLS and CDR2 YYNGEE. The CDR3 has 15 amino acids. CDR3 in DNA: TGTGCCAGCAGCGTAGAGGACAGGGCCAACAATGAGCAGTTCTTC. It is translated as CASSVEDRANNEQFF.

Turning to this clone: One end of the junction fails to match germline, which may point to a read error. V gene TRBV19 combines with J gene TRBJ2-6, with 8 bases aligning to TRBD1. This CDR3 spans 13 amino acids. CDR1 LNHDA and CDR2 SQIVND come from the germline V gene (reference sequence). CDR3 coding DNA: TGTGCCAGTAGTATGACAGGGGCCGACGTCCTGACTTTC. Translated, it gives CASSMTGADVLTF.

This chain connects TRBV27 to TRBJ2-1; D perhaps matches TRBD2 (6 bases). There are 13 residues in the CDR3. Trimming left V 8 bases short and J 4 bases short, with 12 bases between. Germline CDR1 reads MNHEY; CDR2 reads SMNVEV (reference sequence). CDR3 DNA sequence: TGTGCCAGCTATGACGGGGGATACAATGAGCAGTTCTTC. Translating it yields CASYDGGYNEQFF.

V and J are TRBV18 and TRBJ1-2; 7 bases agree with TRBD1. The V and J ends lost 2 bases and 2 bases, in that order; junction bases with no gene match: 5. The length of the CDR3 is 15 residues. Germline-derived CDR1 and CDR2 are KGHSH and LQKENI. Here the CDR3 reads CASSPTWTGNYGYTF. DNA of the CDR3: TGTGCCAGCTCACCAACTTGGACAGGAAACTATGGCTACACCTTC.

The genes are TRBV6-5 and TRBJ1-6; D not resolved. The CDR3 spans 15 residues. CDR1 MNHEY and CDR2 SVGAGI come from the germline V gene. Trimming cost V 6 bases and J 7 bases, with 16 bases left between them. DNA for the CDR3: TGTGCCAGCAGGGCGGGCGAGGGCTGGAATTCACCCCTCCACTTT. Its protein product is CASRAGEGWNSPLHF.

The rearrangement uses TRBV19 and TRBJ1-2; 10 bases fit TRBD1. Germline V CDR1 and CDR2: LNHDA, SQIVND (reference sequence). The CDR3 extends over 13 amino acids. V shed 5 bases, J shed 8 bases, and the junction held 5 bases outside the gene matches. The CDR3 is CASSPRDRGGYTF. In DNA, the CDR3 is TGTGCCAGTAGTCCCCGGGACAGGGGCGGCTACACCTTC. The full variable domain, with the rest looked up from reference TRBV19 and TRBJ1-2, is DGGITQSPKYLFRKEGQNVTLSCEQNLNHDAMYWYRQDPGQGLRLIYYSQIVNDFQKGDIAEGYSVSREKKESFPLTVTSAQKNPTAFYLCASSPRDRGGYTFGSGTRLTVV.

CDR3 DNA sequence: TGTGCTAGTGAGGTCGCAGGGGGTAGATCCTACGAGCAGTACTTC. Translation: CASEVAGGRSYEQYF. J is TRBJ2-7 and V is TRBV12-5; 7 nucleotides agree with TRBD1. Trimming cost V 7 bases and J 1 base; bases outside gene matches: 10. This CDR3 spans 15 amino acids. Per the germline V gene, CDR1 is LGHNT and CDR2 is FRNRAP.

This chain uses TRBV5-5 with TRBJ2-7; TRBD2 matches 7 bases. The germline CDR1 and CDR2 sequences are SGHKS and YYEKEE (reference sequence). The junction had 2 bases not matched to a gene; V was cut back by 0 bases and J by 2 bases. The CDR3 sequence is 14 residues long. In nucleotides, the CDR3 is TGTGCCAGCAGCTTGGTGGGAGGGACCTACGAGCAGTACTTC. Translated, it gives CASSLVGGTYEQYF.

CDR3 coding DNA: TGTGCCATCAGTGTTCCCTACAGGGAGCAGTTCTTC. Encoded protein: CAISVPYREQFF. The chain is built from TRBV10-3 and TRBJ2-1; D is possibly TRBD1 (5 bases). V lost 4 bases, J lost 10 bases, and 11 bases lay in between. CDR1 is ENHRY and CDR2 is SYGVKD in the germline V gene. This CDR3 has 12 amino acids.

The V and J genes are TRBV15 and TRBJ1-5, with D uncertain. The length of the CDR3 is 13 residues. Deletions cut 4 bases from V and 6 bases from J, with 10 bases between. Germline values: CDR1 LNHNV, CDR2 YYDKDF (reference sequence). The CDR3 DNA is TGTGCCACCAGCATAACCTCGGGTCAGCCCCAGCATTTT. It specifies CATSITSGQPQHF.